The T cell receptor beta chain under discussion was sequenced for a study of blood T cell repertoires in COVID-19. Turning to the study itself: There were acute and convalescent COVID-19 samples, and they came from the United States, Italy and Spain. The analysed material was cDNA or gDNA that came from T cells, B-cell-depleted T cells, or PBMCs.

Authors' methods: Reference gene primer amplification gave estimated nucleated cell counts. Libraries were prepared by immunoSEQ multiplex PCR; TCRdb keeps only in-frame clonotypes and omits some of them. That table gives V, J and clone size, and the DNA gave D and trimming. The sample holds fewer than 200,000 clones, 87% seen once. The junction had 3 bases not matched to a gene; V was cut back by 6 bases and J by 5 bases. Per germline, CDR1 SEHNR and CDR2 FQNEAQ (reference sequence). The CDR3 loop spans 13 amino acids. This chain connects TRBV7-9 to TRBJ2-1, with 8 bases matching TRBD2. This TCR came from a man aged 55 to 69 with active or convalescent COVID-19. Sequencing was done on a sample of peripheral blood. The CDR3: CASRRGADNEQFF. The CDR3 DNA reads TGTGCCAGCAGGCGGGGGGCGGACAATGAGCAGTTCTTC. The whole variable domain, remainder taken from reference TRBV7-9 and TRBJ2-1, is DTGVSQNPRHKITKRGQNVTFRCDPISEHNRLYWYRQTLGQGPEFLTYFQNEAQLEKSRLLSDRFSAERPKGSFSTLEIQRTEQGDSAMYLCASRRGADNEQFFGPGTRLTVL.